This entry lists 13 T cell receptor beta chains sequenced from one sample in a study of cytotoxic CD8 clonotypes in ibrutinib-treated CLL. Clones were sequenced by immunoSEQ multiplex PCR, and TCRdb holds only the in-frame ones, with some missing. Here the sample spans approximately 130,000 clones, about 85% being singletons. The sample in question was PBMCs, obtained after 24 months of ibrutinib treatment. Receptors originate from a human donor with chronic lymphocytic leukemia.

J is TRBJ1-1 and V is TRBV27, with TRBD1 matching over 7 bases. The CDR3 covers 14 residues. Germline V gene lookup returns CDR1 MNHEY and CDR2 SMNVEV (reference sequence). Trimming removed 6 bases from V and 5 bases from J; junction bases left unmatched: 9. The CDR3 reads CASSSRQGNTEAFF. For the CDR3, the DNA is TGTGCCAGCAGCAGCAGACAGGGTAATACTGAAGCTTTCTTT.

This clone has just one count. V gene TRBV29-1 combines with J gene TRBJ2-5, with TRBD1 identical over 10 bases. J was trimmed by 5 bases and V by 7 bases; bases with no gene match: 10. This CDR3 is 14 amino acids long. CDR1 is SQVTM, CDR2 ANQGSEA, per germline. The CDR3 reads CSAAPDRGVETQYF. In nucleotides, the CDR3 is TGCAGCGCAGCTCCGGACAGGGGGGTGGAGACCCAGTACTTC.

This chain connects TRBV6-6 to TRBJ1-2; maybe TRBD1 (5 bases). Germline values: CDR1 MNHNY, CDR2 SVGAGI (reference sequence). The V gene lost 3 bases and the J gene lost 11 bases, with 13 bases spanning the gap. The CDR3 is 12 amino acids. The CDR3 reads CASSYLERGYTF. As DNA, the CDR3 is TGTGCCAGCAGTTATCTGGAACGGGGGTACACCTTC.

Of note for this clone: This same CDR3 is encoded by further DNA sequences in the sample. J is TRBJ2-7 and V is TRBV11-2; no clear D. V was cut by 1 base and J by 5 bases, with 3 bases left in between. The germline gives CDR1 SGHAT, CDR2 FQNNGV. This CDR3 region has 11 residues. CDR3 loop: CASSLVDEQYF. The CDR3 DNA is TGTGCCAGCAGCTTAGTTGACGAGCAGTACTTC.

This chain uses TRBV9 with TRBJ2-2; 8 nucleotides agree with TRBD1. J was trimmed by 5 bases and V by 0 bases; bases with no gene match: 3. This CDR3 has 15 amino acids. CDR1 SGDLS and CDR2 YYNGEE come from the germline V gene. CDR3 sequence reads: CASSVATGGTGELFF. CDR3 DNA: TGTGCCAGCAGCGTAGCTACAGGGGGGACCGGGGAGCTGTTTTTT.

The chain employs TRBV5-6 and TRBJ1-2; the D is unclear. Germline CDR1 is SGHDT and CDR2 is YYEEEE. The CDR3 spans 12 residues. The V and J ends lost 2 bases and 8 bases respectively, with 10 bases between them. This chain's CDR3 is CASSLIQSGYTF. Written as DNA, the CDR3 is TGTGCCAGCAGCTTAATACAGTCGGGCTACACCTTC. Full variable domain (outside the CDR3, taken from reference TRBV5-6 and TRBJ1-2): DAGVTQSPTHLIKTRGQQVTLRCSPKSGHDTVSWYQQALGQGPQFIFQYYEEEERQRGNFPDRFSGHQFPNYSSELNVNALLLGDSALYLCASSLIQSGYTFGSGTRLTVV.

J is TRBJ1-5 and V is TRBV5-5; D may be TRBD1 (5 bases). This CDR3 has 15 residues. Trimming removed 3 bases from V and 4 bases from J, with 14 bases in between. Germline V CDR1 and CDR2: SGHKS, YYEKEE (reference sequence). CDR3 protein: CASSWSGTGNQPQHF. The CDR3 DNA follows: TGTGCCAGCAGCTGGTCTGGGACGGGGAATCAGCCCCAGCATTTT. The full variable domain, rest sourced from reference TRBV5-5 and TRBJ1-5, is DAGVTQSPTHLIKTRGQQVTLRCSPISGHKSVSWYQQVLGQGPQFIFQYYEKEERGRGNFPDRFSARQFPNYSSELNVNALLLGDSALYLCASSWSGTGNQPQHFGDGTRLSIL.

The chain employs TRBV7-3 and TRBJ2-1, with TRBD2 matching over 8 bases. The CDR3 runs to 15 residues. CDR1 and CDR2 (germline): SGHTA, FQGTGA. J lost 7 bases, V lost 5 bases, and 10 bases had no gene match. The CDR3 region is CASSPRGAPGNEQFF. CDR3 nucleotides: TGTGCCAGCAGCCCGCGGGGGGCCCCTGGTAATGAGCAGTTCTTC.

This clone was seen a single time. V is TRBV2 and J is TRBJ2-7, with 7 nucleotides matching TRBD1. Germline CDR1 SNHLY, CDR2 FYNNEI. The CDR3 sequence is 11 residues long. After removal of 7 bases from V and 5 bases from J, the junction contained 2 bases not matched to a gene. In DNA form, the CDR3 reads TGTGCCAGCAACGGACAGGACGAGCAGTACTTC. It encodes CASNGQDEQYF.

The chain couples TRBV6-1 to TRBJ2-7; D perhaps matches TRBD1 (5 bases). V dropped 1 base and J dropped 0 bases, with 10 bases sitting between them. Germline V gene sequence: CDR1 MNHNS, CDR2 SASEGT. This CDR3 contains 15 residues. DNA of the CDR3: TGTGCCAGCAGTGAAGGGACATCTCTCTCCTACGAGCAGTACTTC. Translating it yields CASSEGTSLSYEQYF.

This rearrangement joins TRBV14 to TRBJ1-5, with a weak D call TRBD1 (6 bases). Germline lookup yields CDR1 SGHDN and CDR2 FVKESK. The CDR3 length is 17 residues. V dropped 4 bases and J dropped 11 bases, with 27 bases sitting between them. DNA of the CDR3: TGTGCCAGCAGCCGAAGAATCCAGGGGTCAATACCCCGGGCCCAGCATTTT. Translating gives CASSRRIQGSIPRAQHF.

This chain links TRBV28 with TRBJ1-3; D is unclear. This CDR3 spans 14 amino acids. V dropped 2 bases and J dropped 4 bases, with 9 bases sitting between them. The germline gives CDR1 MDHEN, CDR2 SYDVKM. The CDR3 reads CASSLPRRGNTIYF. As DNA, the CDR3 is TGTGCCAGCAGTTTACCGAGGAGGGGAAACACCATATATTTT.

The genes are TRBV7-3 and TRBJ2-5; unclear D gene. This CDR3 is built from 15 residues. The V end lost 4 bases, the J end lost 5 bases, and 17 bases lay between the germline ends. In germline, CDR1 is SGHTA, CDR2 FQGTGA. The CDR3 is CASSYRGGIGETQYF. The CDR3 DNA reads TGTGCCAGCAGCTACCGAGGTGGGATCGGGGAGACCCAGTACTTC.